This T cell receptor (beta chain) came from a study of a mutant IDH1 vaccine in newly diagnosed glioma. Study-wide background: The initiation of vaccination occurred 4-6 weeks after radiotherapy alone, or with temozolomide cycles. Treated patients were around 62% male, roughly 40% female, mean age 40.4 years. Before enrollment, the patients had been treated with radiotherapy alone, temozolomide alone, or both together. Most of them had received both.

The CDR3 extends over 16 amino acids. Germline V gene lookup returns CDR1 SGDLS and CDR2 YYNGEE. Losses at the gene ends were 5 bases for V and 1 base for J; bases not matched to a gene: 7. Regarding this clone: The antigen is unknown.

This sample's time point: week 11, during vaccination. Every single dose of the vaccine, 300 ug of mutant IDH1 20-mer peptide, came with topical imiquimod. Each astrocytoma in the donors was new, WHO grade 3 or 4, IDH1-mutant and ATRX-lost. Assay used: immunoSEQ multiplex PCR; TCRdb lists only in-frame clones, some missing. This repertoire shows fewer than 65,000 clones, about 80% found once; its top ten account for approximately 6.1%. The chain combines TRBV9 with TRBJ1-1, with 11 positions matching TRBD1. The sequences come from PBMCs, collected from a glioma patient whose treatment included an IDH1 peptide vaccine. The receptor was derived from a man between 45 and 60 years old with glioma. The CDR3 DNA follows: TGTGCCAGCAGATCGGGACAGGGGGGCAGGAACACTGAAGCTTTCTTT. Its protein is CASRSGQGGRNTEAFF. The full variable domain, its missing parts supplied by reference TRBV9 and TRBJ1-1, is DSGVTQTPKHLITATGQRVTLRCSPRSGDLSVYWYQQSLDQGLQFLIQYYNGEERAKGNILERFSAQQFPDLHSELNLSSLELGDSALYFCASRSGQGGRNTEAFFGQGTRLTVV.